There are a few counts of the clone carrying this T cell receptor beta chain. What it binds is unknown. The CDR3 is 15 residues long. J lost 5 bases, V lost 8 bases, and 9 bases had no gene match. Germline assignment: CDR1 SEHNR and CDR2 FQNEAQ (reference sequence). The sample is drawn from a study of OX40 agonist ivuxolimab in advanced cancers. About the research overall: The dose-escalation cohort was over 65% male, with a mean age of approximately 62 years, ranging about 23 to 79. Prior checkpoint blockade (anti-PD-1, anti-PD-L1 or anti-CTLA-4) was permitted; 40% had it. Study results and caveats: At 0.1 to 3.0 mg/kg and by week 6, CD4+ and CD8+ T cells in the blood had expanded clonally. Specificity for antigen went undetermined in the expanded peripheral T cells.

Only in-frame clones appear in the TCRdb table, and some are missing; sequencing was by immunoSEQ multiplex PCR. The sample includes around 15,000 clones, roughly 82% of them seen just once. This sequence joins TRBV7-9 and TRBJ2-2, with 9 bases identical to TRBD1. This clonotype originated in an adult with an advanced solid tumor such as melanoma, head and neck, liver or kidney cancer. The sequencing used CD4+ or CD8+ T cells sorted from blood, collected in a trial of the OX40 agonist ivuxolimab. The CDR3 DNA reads TGTGCCAGCCCACCGGACAGGGGTTGGACCGGGGAGCTGTTTTTT. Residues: CASPPDRGWTGELFF.